The sequence of this T cell receptor beta chain was determined in a study of blood T cells in healthy people across ages. This clonotype was seen only a few times. What it binds is unknown. Collection of 8.5 to 10 milliliters of peripheral blood was performed for each donor. The CDR3 loop spans 20 amino acids. Together with a sample-barcoded 5' primer, a J-beta primer mix was included in a second PCR lasting about 7 to 12 cycles. TCRdb re-called the 5' RACE reads with MiXCR, one entry per CDR3 protein. The table shows over 1.5 million distinct CDR3 sequences, with roughly 50% occurring only once. Study findings and constraints: Donors of long life had a larger count of naive CD4+ cells and greater diversity than aged donors.

The clonotype originates from a middle-aged woman in good health. The chain has TRBV21-1 and TRBJ2-4; TRBD2, the table's D call, was not compared with the DNA. TRBV21-1 constitutes a pseudogene. Material for sequencing was blood. In DNA, the CDR3 is TGTGCCAGCAGTAAGCCACCGGGACTAGCGGGGGGGCGAGGCAAAAACATTCAGTACTTC. The encoded protein is CASSKPPGLAGGRGKNIQYF.